This T cell receptor (beta chain) was sequenced in a study of human T cells and chemical hapten exposure. Study-level background: Mainly, slight library volume differences in the pool made TCR yields vary.

Time point here: pre-sensitization, week 0. Treatment here: therapeutic diphenylcyclopropenone sensitization with weekly scalp DPC. The library put unique molecular identifiers onto individual cDNA molecules. Each CDR3 protein is one row after TCRdb ran MiXCR on the RACE reads. This table holds some 250,000 distinct CDR3 sequences, 7.5% to 9% found once. This clonotype was seen more than once but under ten times. Germline CDR1 SQVTM, CDR2 ANQGSEA. V shed 6 bases and J shed 4 bases, with 7 bases lying between them. The CDR3 totals 11 residues. The chain combines TRBV29-1 with TRBJ1-3, with D unresolved. This specimen was whole blood, taken in connection with sensitization to the hapten diphenylcyclopropenone (DPC). The receptor was derived from a man aged 18 to 35 with alopecia areata. Some clones in this sample may be carry-over from other donors' samples. Written as DNA, the CDR3 is TGCAGCGTAACCCAAGGAAACACCATATATTTT. Translated, it gives CSVTQGNTIYF. The entire variable domain, with the rest obtained from reference TRBV29-1 and TRBJ1-3, is as follows: SAVISQKPSRDICQRGTSLTIQCQVDSQVTMMFWYRQQPGQSLTLIATANQGSEATYESGFVIDKFPISRPNLTFSTLTVSNMSPEDSSIYLCSVTQGNTIYFGEGSWLTVV.